The present T cell receptor beta chain was sequenced within a study of cytomegalovirus exposure and HLA in healthy donors. About the study: The approximately 670 first-cohort repertoires shared a platform with the approximately 110 validation repertoires, as reported in a later analysis. Study-wide findings and caveats: Per published reports, the classifier diagnosed cytomegalovirus status with high specificity and sensitivity. Researchers catalogued approximately 170 TCR beta chains as cytomegalovirus-associated. In vitro confirmation showed three CMV-associated chains to be CMV antigen specific.

Using immunoSEQ multiplex PCR, the repertoire was profiled, and TCRdb retains in-frame clones only, with some absent. There are 150,000 to 200,000 clones in the sample; roughly 89% occur only once, and 1.4% lies in the top ten. Details on this clone: Its matching antigen is unknown.

The sequencing sample was made of PBMCs. The receptor was isolated from a woman in her 30s in good health and CMV-seronegative.

CDR3 region: CASSWDRSYEQYF. Here the CDR3 DNA reads TGCGCCAGCAGCTGGGACAGGTCCTACGAGCAGTACTTC. The rearrangement links TRBV5-1 to TRBJ2-7, with 8 bases aligning to TRBD1. CDR3 length equals 13 residues. The V segment lost 3 bases and the J segment 1 base; nucleotides outside the gene matches: 0. CDR1 is SGHRS and CDR2 is YFSETQ in the germline V gene.